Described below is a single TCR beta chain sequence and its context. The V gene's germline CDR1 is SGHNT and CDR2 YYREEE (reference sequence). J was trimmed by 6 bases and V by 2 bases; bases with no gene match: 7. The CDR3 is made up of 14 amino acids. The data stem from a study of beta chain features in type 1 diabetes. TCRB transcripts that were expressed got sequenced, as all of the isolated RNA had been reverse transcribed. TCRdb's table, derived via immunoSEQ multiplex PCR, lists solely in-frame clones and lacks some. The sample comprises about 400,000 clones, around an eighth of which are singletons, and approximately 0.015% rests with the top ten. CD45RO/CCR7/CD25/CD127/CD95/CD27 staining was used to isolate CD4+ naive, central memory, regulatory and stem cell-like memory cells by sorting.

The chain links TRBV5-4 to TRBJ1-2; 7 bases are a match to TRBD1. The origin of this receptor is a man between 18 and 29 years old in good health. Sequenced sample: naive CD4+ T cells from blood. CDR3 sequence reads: CASSFDRVGNGYTF. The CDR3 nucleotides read TGTGCCAGCAGCTTTGACAGGGTGGGAAATGGCTACACCTTC.